This T cell receptor beta chain was sequenced in a study of neurological immune-mediated disorders (dated by TCRdb to the late 2010s). For context, the study as a whole: Peripheral blood TCR-beta repertoires from patients with HTLV-I-associated myelopathy (HAM/TSP), patients with multiple sclerosis, and healthy controls were compared in the study using UMI-based sequencing. Of the approximately 65 subjects in the cohort, some 15 were HAM/TSP patients, about 34 were multiple sclerosis patients, and 20 were healthy controls. Alongside PBMC samples, the set of around 99 TCR-beta libraries contained longitudinal samples, technical triplicates, and paired CD4+ and CD8+ T-cell subsets that had been sorted. Results the study describes overall, beyond this receptor: Expanded clones from different subjects shared no identical CDR3 amino acid sequences, which suggests that TCR-beta repertoires were private in all groups. TCR clonal expansion was highest in HAM/TSP patients and lowest in MS patients, with MS patients falling below even healthy controls.

For the unsorted PBMC libraries, 2 million PBMCs were stored in RNAlater at -80 degrees C until RNA extraction and were used to generate the libraries. Peripheral blood was subjected to Ficoll-Hypaque density gradient centrifugation to isolate PBMCs, which were then cryopreserved in liquid nitrogen. To synthesize cDNA, template-switch 5'RACE was performed with a primer carrying a 10-nucleotide random unique molecular identifier so that each TCR transcript was tagged. Every sequencing run covered 15-18 subjects and yielded more than 160 million TCR-beta sequences. The RNeasy kit was used for extraction of total RNA. TCR-beta VDJ regions were amplified with primers for the TCR constant region and the 5'RACE anchor, using the KAPA Real-time Library Amplification kit. Sample indexes and Illumina adaptors were added in a first PCR, after which library yield was increased in a second PCR. The roughly 650 bp TCR product was size-selected on a 2% E-gel SizeSelection system after Ampure bead purification. Before pooling, library quality was checked on a Bioanalyzer, concentration was measured with Qubit, and libraries were quantified with the Kapa Library Quantification kit. An Illumina HiSeq 2500 sequenced the libraries paired-end 2 x 150 bp. To increase sequence diversity, about 23-30% phiX was spiked into each library pool. Per the authors' processing: Quality-filtered reads were processed with the UMI-based MiGEC pipeline, and over 75% of raw TCR sequences were removed by the MiGEC pipeline during error correction. VDJ genes were aligned to IMGT germline references, and clonotypes were defined by unique CDR3 amino acid sequence plus V-J genes. VDJtools evaluated clonal expansion, Shannon diversity and CDR3 relatedness (CalcPairwiseDistances, ClusterSamples); CLCbio workbench built phylogenetic trees. Expanded clones were defined as having at least 8 unique UMIs, based on coefficient-of-variation modelling across technical triplicates. The public reads were reanalyzed by TCRdb: fastp trimming at Q25, MiXCR alignment, in-frame beta chains only. Each entry is one CDR3 protein sequence, shown with its most common DNA and genes. TCRdb assigned the V and J calls; the authors' analysis was not used. In all, the sample holds 53,000 or so distinct CDR3 sequences, and over 9.5% of those were seen once. Roughly 10% of the sample goes to the ten largest clones.

CDR1 and CDR2 were assigned from the germline V gene as LGHNA and YNFKEQ. The CDR3, cysteine through phenylalanine, is 15 amino acids long. Left in the record is the CDR3 DNA by itself, 45 bases read in frame from the first base. This clonotype came up a few times. Which antigen it targets is not known. A much larger clonotype is one base distant, so this may be a read error. The clonotype was recovered from a woman aged 55-69 years with HTLV-1-associated myelopathy (HAM/TSP). Sequencing used PBMCs. The chain links TRBV4-2 with TRBJ2-3; a stretch of 7 junction bases matches TRBD2. The CDR3 protein: CVSRQTSSSTDTQYF. The nucleotide sequence reads TGTGTCAGCAGACAGACTAGCAGCAGCACAGATACGCAGTATTTT.